The 7 T cell receptor beta chains below come from one sample, sequenced in a study of blood T cell repertoires in COVID-19. Sequencing used immunoSEQ multiplex PCR; TCRdb keeps in-frame clones, though not all of them. The table has a few hundred thousand clones, approximately 87% seen once. Input material: peripheral blood. The receptors were sampled from a man aged 55 to 70 with acute or convalescent COVID-19.

The chain links TRBV4-2 to TRBJ1-5; 8 nucleotides line up with TRBD1. CDR3 length: 17 amino acids. V lost 3 bases and J lost 5; bases outside the gene matches: 12. Germline V gene sequence: CDR1 LGHNA, CDR2 YNFKEQ. The CDR3 spells CASSQFQGARQHQPQHF. The CDR3 DNA follows: TGTGCCAGCAGCCAGTTCCAGGGGGCTAGACAGCATCAGCCCCAGCATTTT.

This clone was recorded at least ten times. The chain joins TRBV14 to TRBJ1-5; D remains ambiguous. V lost 5 bases to trimming and J lost 6 bases, with 11 bases between them. CDR3 length equals 13 residues. Germline CDR1 reads SGHDN; CDR2 reads FVKESK. The chain's CDR3 is CASSEGWGQPQHF. The DNA of the CDR3 is TGTGCCAGCAGCGAGGGATGGGGTCAGCCCCAGCATTTT.

The gene calls are TRBV30 and TRBJ2-7; the match to TRBD2 covers 7 bases. The V gene end was trimmed by 5 bases and the J gene end by 4 bases; junction bases not matched to a gene: 11. The CDR3 is 14 amino acids. CDR1 is GTSNPN, CDR2 SVGIG, per germline (reference sequence). The CDR3 protein is CAWQSGGGLYEQYF. CDR3 nucleotides: TGTGCCTGGCAATCCGGGGGAGGGTTGTACGAGCAGTACTTC.

The chain recombines TRBV4-3 with TRBJ1-2, with TRBD1 matching 12 bases. The V gene end was trimmed by 0 bases and the J gene end by 7 bases; junction bases not matched to a gene: 6. CDR3 size: 16 residues. CDR1 and CDR2 from the germline V gene are LGHNA and YSLEER. The DNA of the CDR3 is TGCGCCAGCAGCCAAGATCGGGACAGGGGGCCGGTTGGCTACACCTTC. It is translated as CASSQDRDRGPVGYTF.

V is TRBV6-5 and J is TRBJ2-7, with D possibly being TRBD2 (7 bases). The germline V and J ends were trimmed by 3 bases and 2 bases, with 11 bases remaining between them. The length of the CDR3 is 14 residues. Germline-derived CDR1 and CDR2 are MNHEY and SVGAGI. The CDR3 DNA follows: TGTGCCAGCAGTTATCCGGGGGGCCCCTACGAGCAGTACTTC. Translating it yields CASSYPGGPYEQYF.

The gene calls are TRBV11-3 and TRBJ2-1; 10 bases fit TRBD1. The V gene end was trimmed by 0 bases and the J gene end by 4 bases; junction bases not matched to a gene: 3. This CDR3 spans 16 amino acids. Germline V gene lookup returns CDR1 SGHNT and CDR2 YENEEA. CDR3 sequence: CASSLDLGQGYNEQFF. CDR3 DNA: TGTGCCAGCAGCTTAGATCTGGGACAGGGGTACAATGAGCAGTTCTTC.

This chain joins TRBV11-3 and TRBJ2-2; tentative D call: TRBD2 (6 bases). The CDR3 loop spans 17 amino acids. The germline V gene has CDR1 SGHNT and CDR2 YENEEA. V lost 5 bases to trimming and J lost 0 bases, with 16 bases between them. Here the CDR3 reads CASSQVTSVTNTGELFF. CDR3 DNA sequence: TGTGCCAGCAGCCAGGTGACTAGTGTGACGAACACCGGGGAGCTGTTTTTT.